This is a list of T cell receptor beta chains from one sample in a study of OX40 agonist ivuxolimab in advanced cancers. Profiled with immunoSEQ multiplex PCR; TCRdb holds only in-frame clones, not every one. The data show 60,000 or so clones, with approximately 82% seen just once and 2.4% held by the top ten. The specimen comprised CD4+ or CD8+ T cells sorted from blood, sampled in a trial of the OX40 agonist ivuxolimab. Source of these receptors: an adult with an advanced solid tumor such as melanoma, head and neck, liver or kidney cancer. CDR3s leave out the opening cysteine and the closing phenylalanine or tryptophan.

V | CDR3
TRBV5-1 | ASSFTGFNEQF
TRBV7-2 | ASSLRAADAEAF
TRBV18 | ASSPAGGTNTEAF
TRBV25-1 | ASSAIGTARLQNEQF
TRBV5-1 | ASSSQETQY
TRBV6-5 | ASRLLGGEATQY
TRBV19 | ASSIRRGRDNSPLH
TRBV19 | ASSEGGIGNYGYT
TRBV2 | ASSVRQGVQPQH
TRBV18 | ASSQDTTTNEKLF
TRBV19 | ASSIGQGSGELF
TRBV5-4 | ASSSGTAGPDTQY
TRBV6-5 | ASTSTSGVRETQY
TRBV7-2 | ASSPRDRVGRTQY
TRBV2 | ASRTAVGGEQF
TRBV5-4 | ASSLSGVRETQY
TRBV5-1 | ASSLGQGTRFHEQY
TRBV20-1 | SARDETQY
TRBV2 | ASRGVGAGNTEAF
TRBV7-3 | ASSLRDRTNTEAF
TRBV25-1 | ASSHPGSEAEAF
TRBV7-2 | ASSSQGTEGYETQY
TRBV5-6 | ASSLIAGGEAF
TRBV28 | ASSRIGGYTEAF
TRBV28 | ASSWGTTYEQY
TRBV11-2 | ASSTGTGRSGELF
TRBV7-3 | ASSDPGRDEQY
TRBV6-6 | ASSINARGLDFGYT
TRBV14 | ASSQLTGGRTGELF
TRBV7-2 | ASSLYTQGQPQH
TRBV19 | ASSVPRGVRTEAF
TRBV11-3 | ASSFGQPMNTEAF
TRBV27 | ASKPTPSGQRNTEAF
TRBV2 | ASRPGTSYNSPLH
TRBV7-8 | ASSLVKGINQPQH
TRBV6-6 | ASSYPEYEQY
TRBV5-5 | ASSAWGTANEKLF
TRBV28 | ASSLFRAQNSPLH
TRBV14 | ASSQPTGGSGWSGELF
TRBV6-5 | ASSYDLNSPLH
TRBV7-8 | ASSTAGWGQKY
TRBV25-1 | ASSEWDTSNSPLH
TRBV6-5 | ASTTGGGNQPQH
TRBV2 | ASSETLGQY
TRBV7-2 | ASSYPGGTQPQH
TRBV5-1 | ASSLARTGIEGYGYT
TRBV6-6 | ASSYPEGPGELF
TRBV28 | ASSPTGDRTDTQY
TRBV2 | ASSEEQIREQY